One and the same sample provided the 6 T cell receptor beta chains below, sequenced in a study of blood T cells in healthy people across ages. A second PCR of 7 to 11 cycles used a sample-barcoded 5' primer and a J-beta primer mix. MiXCR was run by TCRdb on the 5' RACE reads, yielding one entry per CDR3 protein. The data contain around 1,600,000 distinct CDR3 sequences, roughly 43% of them seen just once; the ten biggest clones take up about 4%. Sequencing input: blood. These receptor sequences come from a young woman in good health.

V and J are TRBV20-1 and TRBJ2-7, with 9 bases identical to TRBD2. The CDR3 sequence is 14 residues long. Germline lookup yields CDR1 DFQATT and CDR2 SNEGSKA (reference sequence). V shed 6 bases and J 10 bases; nucleotides not matched to a gene: 16. CDR3 in amino acids: CSAGGLAGKETQYF. The CDR3 DNA follows: TGCAGTGCGGGGGGGCTAGCGGGAAAGGAGACTCAGTACTTC.

This rearrangement joins TRBV20-1 to TRBJ2-4, with D uncertain. The V and J ends lost 3 bases and 6 bases respectively, with 6 bases between them. This CDR3 is 11 amino acids long. Germline V gives CDR1 DFQATT, CDR2 SNEGSKA (reference sequence). The CDR3 nucleotides read TGCAGTGCTAGTTCTCCAAACATTCAGTACTTC. Its protein is CSASSPNIQYF.

The chain links TRBV18 to TRBJ2-5, with unresolved D. Germline V CDR1 and CDR2: KGHSH, LQKENI. Trimming took off 8 bases at V and 5 bases at J, with 9 bases between the two ends. This CDR3 comprises 11 residues. In DNA form, the CDR3 reads TGTGCCAGCCACGACGAGGAGACCCAGTACTTC. Its translation: CASHDEETQYF.

As concerns this clonotype: A much larger clone sits a single nucleotide away, making a read error possible. The gene calls are TRBV5-1 and TRBJ2-3; D not resolved. The CDR3 totals 15 residues. Germline CDR1 is SGHRS and CDR2 is YFSETQ. CDR3 nucleotides: TGCGCCAGCAGCTTGAGGTCGAGCAGCACAGATACGCGGTATTTT. Translating gives CASSLRSSSTDTRYF.

The sample holds a few counts of this clonotype. This chain uses TRBV12-3 or TRBV12-4 with TRBJ2-6; D gene ambiguous. The length of the CDR3 is 16 residues. V was clipped by 4 bases and J by 2 bases, with 12 bases between them. The CDR3 nucleotides are TGTGCCAGCAGTTCTCCCTTCAAGACTGGGGCCAACGTCCTGACTTTC. It codes for CASSSPFKTGANVLTF.

Details on this clonotype: An end of the junction does not agree with germline; a read error may underlie this. The chain combines TRBV4-2 with TRBJ2-7; maybe TRBD1 (5 bases). The CDR3 runs to 16 residues. From germline, CDR1 is LGHNA and CDR2 YNFKEQ. The CDR3 loop reads CTSSQVQGSRIGEQYF. CDR3 sequence (DNA): TGTACCAGCAGCCAAGTCCAGGGTAGTCGCATTGGCGAGCAGTACTTC.